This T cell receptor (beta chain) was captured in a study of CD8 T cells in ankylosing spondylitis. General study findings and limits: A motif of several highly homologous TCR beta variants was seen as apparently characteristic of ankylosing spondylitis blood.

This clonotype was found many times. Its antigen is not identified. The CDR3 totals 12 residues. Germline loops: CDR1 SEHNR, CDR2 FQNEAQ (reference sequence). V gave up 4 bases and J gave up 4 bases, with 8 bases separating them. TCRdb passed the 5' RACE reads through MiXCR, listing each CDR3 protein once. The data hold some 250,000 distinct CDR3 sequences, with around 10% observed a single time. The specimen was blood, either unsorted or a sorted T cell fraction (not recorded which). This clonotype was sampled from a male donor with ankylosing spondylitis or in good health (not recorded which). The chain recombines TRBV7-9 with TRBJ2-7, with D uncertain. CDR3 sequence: CASSSTGYEQYF. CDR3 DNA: TGTGCCAGCAGCTCCACCGGATACGAGCAGTACTTC.